This T cell receptor beta chain was documented in a study of blood T cell repertoires in COVID-19 (dated by TCRdb to about 2020). General notes on the study: Collaborator samples came from the United States, Italy and Spain and covered acute and convalescent phases of COVID-19. The material from the prospective study consisted of cDNA or gDNA derived from T cells, B-cell-depleted T cells, or PBMCs. Deeply sampled blood TCRbeta repertoires from subjects exposed to, actively infected with, or recovered from COVID-19 were included in the dataset. The repertoires were released in a freely available public database meant as a resource for research on the immune response to SARS-CoV-2. The samples were drawn from two sources: the first 160 participants of the ongoing ImmuneRACE study, and about 1,300 subjects contributed by 6 global collaborators. Nearly every sample came with metadata listing a de-identified subject ID, COVID-19 status, age in years and sex. Where HLA class I and class II types were available, the types were taken from metadata supplied by the sample provider, not from assay-based typing.

In this sample, this clone turned up once. What antigen it recognizes has not been identified. No qualities accompany the bases; no much larger clone lies one base away. V lost 4 bases and J lost 2 bases, and the count of bases not matched to a germline gene is 2. From the cysteine through the phenylalanine, the CDR3 covers 14 amino acids. Just CDR3 DNA is preserved here, 42 bases in frame from base 1. According to the germline V gene (reference sequence), CDR1 reads SGHNT and CDR2 reads YYREEE. TCRbeta CDR3 regions were amplified from genomic DNA using the immunoSEQ Assay, a bias-controlled multiplex PCR. The authors' pipeline ran thus. The number of nucleated cells in each sample was estimated by amplification of reference gene primers within the assay. To quantify the absolute abundance of each unique TCRbeta CDR3 rearrangement, sequence reads were collapsed and filtered. For each sample, productive Simpson clonality was calculated by taking the square root of Simpson's diversity index across productive rearrangements. The immuneACCESS repertoire file appears here via TCRdb, limited to in-frame rearrangements. These files lack a portion of the clones; in checked studies, under half of the deficit traces to unresolved V genes, and the cause of the others is not known. V, J and clone size reflect that table, while D and trimming were determined from the DNA. The sample profile shows about 220,000 clones; approximately 88% of them were found once. Approximately 2.3% of the sample is held by the ten biggest clonotypes.

Participants in the prospective study were enrolled through a virtual design, were aged roughly 18 to 100 years, and lived in approximately 25 United States geographic areas. In the prospective study, cohorts were assigned on the basis of participant-reported clinical history obtained from a screening survey and a study questionnaire. Each participant in the prospective study had whole blood, serum and a nasopharyngeal or oropharyngeal swab collected by mobile phlebotomists. Over an approximately two-month period, participants in the prospective study had the option of providing additional blood draws and questionnaires. Before DNA extraction, prospective study blood samples were shipped either frozen or at room temperature. What the work shows at the level of the full study, not this receptor alone: Clinical and demographic metadata were provided uncurated, with the amount varying by source and participant.

This TCR came from a woman aged 35 to 49 with acute COVID-19. Sample: PBMCs or T cells enriched from blood (not recorded which). The chain employs TRBV5-4 and TRBJ1-3, with 8 junctional bases fitting TRBD1. The DNA sequence is as follows: TGTGCCAGCAGCCCGGACAGGGCTGGAAACACCATATATTTT. It codes for CASSPDRAGNTIYF. Here the CDR3 is joined to the reference TRBV5-4 and TRBJ1-3 genes, and the full variable domain is: ETGVTQSPTHLIKTRGQQVTLRCSSQSGHNTVSWYQQALGQGPQFIFQYYREEENGRGNFPPRFSGLQFPNYSSELNVNALELDDSALYLCASSPDRAGNTIYFGEGSWLTVV.